This T cell receptor beta chain was profiled in a study of T-cell reconstitution after alpha-beta-depleted transplantation in children. TCRbeta library construction was performed incorporating unique molecular identifiers. MiXCR, applied by TCRdb to the PCR reads, yields one record per CDR3 protein. The data hold 500,000 to 600,000 distinct CDR3 sequences, with 25% to 30% observed a single time. The germline gives CDR1 SQVTM, CDR2 ANQGSEA. Trimming cost V 1 base and J 1 base, with 12 bases left between them. The CDR3 is made up of 15 amino acids. This clonotype originated in a boy under two years old with Wiskott-Aldrich syndrome, due to receive a stem cell transplant. Sequencing was performed on PBMCs, taken before TCRalphabeta/CD19-depleted stem cell transplant. The rearrangement links TRBV29-1 to TRBJ2-3; weak D call: TRBD2 (6 bases). The CDR3, as DNA: TGCAGCGTTGAAGGCGTGGGGGGACGCACAGATACGCAGTATTTT. This sequence encodes CSVEGVGGRTDTQYF.